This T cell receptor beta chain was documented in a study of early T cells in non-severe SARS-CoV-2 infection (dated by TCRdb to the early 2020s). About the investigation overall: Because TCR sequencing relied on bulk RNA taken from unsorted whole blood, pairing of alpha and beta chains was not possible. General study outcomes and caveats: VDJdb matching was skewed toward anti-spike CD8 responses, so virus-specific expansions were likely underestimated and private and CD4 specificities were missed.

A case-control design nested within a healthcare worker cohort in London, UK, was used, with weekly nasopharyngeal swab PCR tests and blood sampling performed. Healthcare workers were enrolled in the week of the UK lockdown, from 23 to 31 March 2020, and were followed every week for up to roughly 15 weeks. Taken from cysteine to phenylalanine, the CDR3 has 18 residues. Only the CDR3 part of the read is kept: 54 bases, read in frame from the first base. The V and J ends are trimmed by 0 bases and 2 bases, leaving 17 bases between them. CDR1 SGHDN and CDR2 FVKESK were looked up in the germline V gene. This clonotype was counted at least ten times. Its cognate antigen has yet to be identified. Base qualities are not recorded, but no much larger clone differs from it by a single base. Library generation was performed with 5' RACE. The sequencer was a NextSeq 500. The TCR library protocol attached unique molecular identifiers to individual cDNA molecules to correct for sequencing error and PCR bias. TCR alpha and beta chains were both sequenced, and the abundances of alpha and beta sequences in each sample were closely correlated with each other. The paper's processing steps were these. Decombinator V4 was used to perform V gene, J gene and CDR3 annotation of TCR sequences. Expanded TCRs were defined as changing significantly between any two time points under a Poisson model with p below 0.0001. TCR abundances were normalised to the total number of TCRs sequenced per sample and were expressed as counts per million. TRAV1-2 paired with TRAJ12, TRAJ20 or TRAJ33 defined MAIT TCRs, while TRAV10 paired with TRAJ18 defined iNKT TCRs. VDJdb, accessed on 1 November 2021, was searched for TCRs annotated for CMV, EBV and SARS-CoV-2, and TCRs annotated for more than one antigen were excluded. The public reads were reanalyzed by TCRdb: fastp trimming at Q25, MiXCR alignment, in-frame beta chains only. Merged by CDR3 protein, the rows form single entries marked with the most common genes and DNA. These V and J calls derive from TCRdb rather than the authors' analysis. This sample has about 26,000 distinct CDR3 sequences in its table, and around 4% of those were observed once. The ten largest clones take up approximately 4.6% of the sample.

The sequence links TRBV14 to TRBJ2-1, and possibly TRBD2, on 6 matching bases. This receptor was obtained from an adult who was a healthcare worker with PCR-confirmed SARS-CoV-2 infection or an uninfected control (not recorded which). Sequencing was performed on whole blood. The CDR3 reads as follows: CASSQDSGIGGTYNEQFF. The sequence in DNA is TGTGCCAGCAGCCAAGATTCGGGCATAGGCGGGACCTACAATGAGCAGTTCTTC.